A few counts support the clone carrying this TCR beta chain. Its antigen is currently unknown. The data derive from a study of response to subunit inactivated influenza vaccine. Regarding the study as a whole: That few new T cells are recruited by each seasonal influenza vaccination was the authors' suggestion.

TCRdb redid the calling of the RT-PCR reads with MiXCR, one entry per CDR3 protein. The table includes some 500,000 distinct CDR3 sequences, 10% to 15% detected once. CDR3 length: 16 amino acids. V shed 3 bases, J shed 5 bases, and the junction held 9 bases outside the gene matches. Germline V gene sequence: CDR1 SEHNR, CDR2 FQNEAQ (reference sequence). The origin of this receptor is a man over 45 who received an inactivated influenza vaccine. The rearrangement joins TRBV7-9 to TRBJ2-2; 7 bases align to TRBD1. Sequences were derived from PBMCs from blood, sampled about 40 days after vaccination. CDR3 sequence reads: CASSFSPGGRTGELFF. The CDR3 nucleotides read TGTGCCAGCAGCTTTAGTCCAGGGGGTCGGACCGGGGAGCTGTTTTTT.